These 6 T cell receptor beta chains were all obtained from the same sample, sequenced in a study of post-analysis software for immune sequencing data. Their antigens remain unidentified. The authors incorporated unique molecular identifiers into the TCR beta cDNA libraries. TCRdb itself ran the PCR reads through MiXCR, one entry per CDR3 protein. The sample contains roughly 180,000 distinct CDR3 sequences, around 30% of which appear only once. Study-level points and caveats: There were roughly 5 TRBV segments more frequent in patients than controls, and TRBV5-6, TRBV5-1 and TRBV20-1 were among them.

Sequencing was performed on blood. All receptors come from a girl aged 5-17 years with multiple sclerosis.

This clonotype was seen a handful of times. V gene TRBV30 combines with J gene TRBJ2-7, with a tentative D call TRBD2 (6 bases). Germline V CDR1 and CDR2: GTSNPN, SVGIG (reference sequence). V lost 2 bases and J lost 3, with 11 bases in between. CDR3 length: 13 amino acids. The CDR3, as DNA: TGTGCCTGGAGTATTCTGGGGGGCTACGAGCAGTACTTC. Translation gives CAWSILGGYEQYF.

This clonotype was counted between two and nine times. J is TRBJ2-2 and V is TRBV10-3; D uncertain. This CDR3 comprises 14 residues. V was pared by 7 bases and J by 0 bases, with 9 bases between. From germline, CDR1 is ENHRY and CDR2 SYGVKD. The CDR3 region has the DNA TGTGCCATCAAGGACGGCGCGAACACCGGGGAGCTGTTTTTT. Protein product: CAIKDGANTGELFF.

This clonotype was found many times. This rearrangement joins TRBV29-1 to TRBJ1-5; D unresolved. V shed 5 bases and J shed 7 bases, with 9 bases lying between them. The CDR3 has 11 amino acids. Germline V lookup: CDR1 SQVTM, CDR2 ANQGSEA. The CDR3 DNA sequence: TGCAGCGTTATGACGGGGCAGCCCCAGCATTTT. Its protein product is CSVMTGQPQHF.

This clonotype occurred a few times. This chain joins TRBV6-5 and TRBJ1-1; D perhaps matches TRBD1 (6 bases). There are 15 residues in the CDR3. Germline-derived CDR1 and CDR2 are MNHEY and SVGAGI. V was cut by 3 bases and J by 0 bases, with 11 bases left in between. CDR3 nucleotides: TGTGCCAGCAGTTATTTTGGACAGATGAACACTGAAGCTTTCTTT. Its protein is CASSYFGQMNTEAFF.

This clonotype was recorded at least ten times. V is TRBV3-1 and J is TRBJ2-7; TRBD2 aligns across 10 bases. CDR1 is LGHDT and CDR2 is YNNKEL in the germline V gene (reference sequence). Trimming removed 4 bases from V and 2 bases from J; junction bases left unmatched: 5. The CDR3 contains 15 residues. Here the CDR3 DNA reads TGTGCCAGCAGCCCGGGGACTAGCGAGACCTACGAGCAGTACTTC. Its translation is CASSPGTSETYEQYF.

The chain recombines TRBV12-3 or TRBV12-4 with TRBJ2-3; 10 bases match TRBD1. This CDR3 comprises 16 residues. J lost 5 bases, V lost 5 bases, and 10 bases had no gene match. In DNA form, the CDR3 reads TGTGCCAGCAGTCGACAGGGGGCGCGAGAGAAAGATACGCAGTATTTT. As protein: CASSRQGAREKDTQYF.